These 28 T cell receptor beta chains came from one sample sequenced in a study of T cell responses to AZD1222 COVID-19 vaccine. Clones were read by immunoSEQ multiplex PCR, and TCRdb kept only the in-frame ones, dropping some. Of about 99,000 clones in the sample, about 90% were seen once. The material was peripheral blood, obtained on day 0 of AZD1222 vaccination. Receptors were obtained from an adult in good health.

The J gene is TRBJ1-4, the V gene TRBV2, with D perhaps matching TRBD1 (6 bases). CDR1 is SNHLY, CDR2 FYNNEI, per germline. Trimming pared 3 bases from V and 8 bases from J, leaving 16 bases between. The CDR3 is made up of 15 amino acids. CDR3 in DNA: TGTGCCAGCAGTGATCGGGACATCATGGGGGAAAAACTGTTTTTT. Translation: CASSDRDIMGEKLFF.

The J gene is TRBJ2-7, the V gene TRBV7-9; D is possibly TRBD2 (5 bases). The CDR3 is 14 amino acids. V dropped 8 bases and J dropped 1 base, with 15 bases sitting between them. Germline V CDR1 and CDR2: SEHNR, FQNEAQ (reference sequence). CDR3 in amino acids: CASAQSGISYEQYF. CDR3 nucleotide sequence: TGTGCCAGCGCCCAATCCGGGATATCCTACGAGCAGTACTTC. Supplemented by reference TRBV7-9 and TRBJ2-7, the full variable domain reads DTGVSQNPRHKITKRGQNVTFRCDPISEHNRLYWYRQTLGQGPEFLTYFQNEAQLEKSRLLSDRFSAERPKGSFSTLEIQRTEQGDSAMYLCASAQSGISYEQYFGPGTRLTVT.

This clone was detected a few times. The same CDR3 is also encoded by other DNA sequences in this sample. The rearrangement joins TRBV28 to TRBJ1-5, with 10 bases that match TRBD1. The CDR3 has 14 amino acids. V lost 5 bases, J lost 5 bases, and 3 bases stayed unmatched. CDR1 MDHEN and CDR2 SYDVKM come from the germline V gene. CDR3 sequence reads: CASSPGTGDQPQHF. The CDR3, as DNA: TGTGCCAGCAGTCCGGGGACAGGGGATCAGCCCCAGCATTTT.

The DNA of the CDR3 is TGTGCCAGCAGTTCCTACCCCGACAGGGAAGGAGACTACACCTTC. It encodes CASSSYPDREGDYTF. V usage is TRBV28 and J usage is TRBJ1-2, with 7 positions matching TRBD1. Germline CDR1 is MDHEN and CDR2 is SYDVKM. The CDR3 is 15 amino acids. The junction had 15 bases not matched to a gene; V was cut back by 4 bases and J by 10 bases.

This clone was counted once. This CDR3 is CASGLVLLAGSSYEQYF. The CDR3 DNA reads as TGTGCTAGTGGTTTGGTACTCCTAGCGGGGAGCTCCTACGAGCAGTACTTC. The rearrangement links TRBV12-5 to TRBJ2-7; 9 bases are shared with TRBD2. From germline, CDR1 is LGHNT and CDR2 FRNRAP. With 0 bases clipped from V and 0 bases from J, the junction kept 6 bases outside the gene matches. CDR3 length: 17 residues.

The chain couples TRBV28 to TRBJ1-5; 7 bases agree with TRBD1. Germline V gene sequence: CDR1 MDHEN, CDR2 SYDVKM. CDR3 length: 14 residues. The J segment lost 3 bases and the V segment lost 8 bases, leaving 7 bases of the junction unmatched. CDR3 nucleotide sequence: TGTGCCAGCCGACAGGGAGGGTACAATCAGCCCCAGCATTTT. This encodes CASRQGGYNQPQHF.

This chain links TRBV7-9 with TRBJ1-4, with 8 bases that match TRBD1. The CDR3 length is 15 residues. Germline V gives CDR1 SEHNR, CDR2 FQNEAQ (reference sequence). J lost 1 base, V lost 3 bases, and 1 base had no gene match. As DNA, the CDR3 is TGTGCCAGCAGCTTTGGACAGGGAACTAATGAAAAACTGTTTTTT. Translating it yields CASSFGQGTNEKLFF. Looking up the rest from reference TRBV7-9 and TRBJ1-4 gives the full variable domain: DTGVSQNPRHKITKRGQNVTFRCDPISEHNRLYWYRQTLGQGPEFLTYFQNEAQLEKSRLLSDRFSAERPKGSFSTLEIQRTEQGDSAMYLCASSFGQGTNEKLFFGSGTQLSVL.

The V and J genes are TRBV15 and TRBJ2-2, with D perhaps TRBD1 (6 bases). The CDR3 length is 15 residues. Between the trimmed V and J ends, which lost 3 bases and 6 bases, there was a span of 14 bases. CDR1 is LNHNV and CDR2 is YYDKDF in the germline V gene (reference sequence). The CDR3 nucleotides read TGTGCCACCAGCAGTTTCACAGGGTTCGCCGGGGAGCTGTTTTTT. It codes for CATSSFTGFAGELFF.

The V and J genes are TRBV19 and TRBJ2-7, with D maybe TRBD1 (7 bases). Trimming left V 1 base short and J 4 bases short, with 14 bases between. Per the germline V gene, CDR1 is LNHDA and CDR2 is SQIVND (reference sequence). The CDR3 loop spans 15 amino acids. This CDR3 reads CASSIVIQGGYEQYF. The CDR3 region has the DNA TGTGCCAGTAGTATAGTTATCCAGGGGGGATACGAGCAGTACTTC.

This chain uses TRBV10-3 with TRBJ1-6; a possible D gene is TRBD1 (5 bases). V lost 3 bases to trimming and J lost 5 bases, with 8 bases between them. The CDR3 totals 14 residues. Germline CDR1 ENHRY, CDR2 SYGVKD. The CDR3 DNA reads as TGTGCCATCAGTGAACGGGGGGATAATTCACCCCTCCACTTT. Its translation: CAISERGDNSPLHF.

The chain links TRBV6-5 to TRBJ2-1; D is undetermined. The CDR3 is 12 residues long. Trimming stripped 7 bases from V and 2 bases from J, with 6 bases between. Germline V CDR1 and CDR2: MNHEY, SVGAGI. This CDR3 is CASTPTYNEQFF. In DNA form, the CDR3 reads TGTGCCAGCACTCCTACCTACAATGAGCAGTTCTTC.

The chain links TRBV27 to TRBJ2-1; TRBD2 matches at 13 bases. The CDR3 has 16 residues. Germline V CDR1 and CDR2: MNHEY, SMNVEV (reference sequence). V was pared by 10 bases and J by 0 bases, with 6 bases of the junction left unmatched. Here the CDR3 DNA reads TGTGCCACCGGGACTAGCGGGAAGAGCTCCTACAATGAGCAGTTCTTC. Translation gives CATGTSGKSSYNEQFF.

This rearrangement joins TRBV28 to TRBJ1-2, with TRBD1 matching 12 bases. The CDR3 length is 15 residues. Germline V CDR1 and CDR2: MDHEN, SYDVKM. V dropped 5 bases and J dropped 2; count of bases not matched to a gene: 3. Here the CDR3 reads CASSPGTGGNYGYTF. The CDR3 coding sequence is TGTGCCAGCAGTCCCGGGACAGGGGGCAACTATGGCTACACCTTC.

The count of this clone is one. The DNA of the CDR3 is TGTGCCATCAGTGAGTTAGGGAACACTGAAGCTTTCTTT. Residues: CAISELGNTEAFF. This sequence joins TRBV10-3 and TRBJ1-1; D is undetermined. The CDR3 is 13 residues long. CDR1 is ENHRY, CDR2 SYGVKD, per germline. With 1 base removed from V and 1 base from J, the gap between germline ends came to 4 bases.

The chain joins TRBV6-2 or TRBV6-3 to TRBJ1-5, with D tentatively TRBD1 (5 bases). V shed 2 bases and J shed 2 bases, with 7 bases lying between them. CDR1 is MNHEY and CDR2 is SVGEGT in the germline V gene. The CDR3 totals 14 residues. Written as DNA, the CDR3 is TGTGCCAGCAGTTACGCGGGGGGCAATCAGCCCCAGCATTTT. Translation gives CASSYAGGNQPQHF.

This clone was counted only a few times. The CDR3 region has the DNA TGTGCCAGCAGCTTAGACCCCTCAGGCAGCAGGTACGAGCAGTACTTC. Its protein product is CASSLDPSGSRYEQYF. V and J are TRBV7-9 and TRBJ2-7; D unresolved. Trimming pared 1 base from V and 4 bases from J, leaving 17 bases between. Germline CDR1 SEHNR, CDR2 FQNEAQ (reference sequence). The length of the CDR3 is 16 residues.

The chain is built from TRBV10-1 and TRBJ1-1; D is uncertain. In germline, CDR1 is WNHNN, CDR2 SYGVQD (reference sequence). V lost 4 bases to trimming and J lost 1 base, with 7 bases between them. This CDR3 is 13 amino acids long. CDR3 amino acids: CASSGGENTEAFF. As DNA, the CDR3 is TGCGCCAGCAGTGGGGGAGAGAACACTGAAGCTTTCTTT.

DNA of the CDR3: TGTGCCAGCAGCGATCCCCGGGCCCCCTCGGGGGGCTACACCTTC. Its protein is CASSDPRAPSGGYTF. This rearrangement joins TRBV5-5 to TRBJ1-2; D is ambiguous. Trimming pared 4 bases from V and 8 bases from J, leaving 21 bases between. Germline CDR1 SGHKS, CDR2 YYEKEE (reference sequence). The CDR3 has 15 residues. The full variable domain, rest sourced from reference TRBV5-5 and TRBJ1-2, is DAGVTQSPTHLIKTRGQQVTLRCSPISGHKSVSWYQQVLGQGPQFIFQYYEKEERGRGNFPDRFSARQFPNYSSELNVNALLLGDSALYLCASSDPRAPSGGYTFGSGTRLTVV.

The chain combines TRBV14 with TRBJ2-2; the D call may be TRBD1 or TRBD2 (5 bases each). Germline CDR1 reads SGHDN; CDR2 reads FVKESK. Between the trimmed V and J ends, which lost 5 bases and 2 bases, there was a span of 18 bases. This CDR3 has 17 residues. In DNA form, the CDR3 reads TGTGCCAGCAGCTATTATCCCGGGACGCTTAACACCGGGGAGCTGTTTTTT. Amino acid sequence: CASSYYPGTLNTGELFF.

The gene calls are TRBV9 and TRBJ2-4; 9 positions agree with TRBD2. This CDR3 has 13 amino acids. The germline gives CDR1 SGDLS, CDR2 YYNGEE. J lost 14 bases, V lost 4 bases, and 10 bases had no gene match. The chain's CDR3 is CASSPGTSSFEYF. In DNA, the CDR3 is TGTGCCAGCAGCCCCGGGACTAGCAGTTTCGAGTACTTC.

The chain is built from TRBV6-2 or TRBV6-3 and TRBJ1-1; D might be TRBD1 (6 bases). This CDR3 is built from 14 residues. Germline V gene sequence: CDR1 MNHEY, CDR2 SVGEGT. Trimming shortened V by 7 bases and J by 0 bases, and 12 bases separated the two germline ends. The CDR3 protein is CASTPDSLNTEAFF. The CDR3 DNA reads TGTGCCAGCACCCCGGACAGCTTGAACACTGAAGCTTTCTTT.

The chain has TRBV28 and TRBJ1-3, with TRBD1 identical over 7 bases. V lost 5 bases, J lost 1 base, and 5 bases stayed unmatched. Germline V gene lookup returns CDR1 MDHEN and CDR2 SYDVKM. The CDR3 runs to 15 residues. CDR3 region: CASSLMTGSGNTIYF. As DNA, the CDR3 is TGTGCCAGCAGTCTAATGACAGGGTCTGGAAACACCATATATTTT. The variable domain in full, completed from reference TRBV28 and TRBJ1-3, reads DVKVTQSSRYLVKRTGEKVFLECVQDMDHENMFWYRQDPGLGLRLIYFSYDVKMKEKGDIPEGYSVSREKKERFSLILESASTNQTSMYLCASSLMTGSGNTIYFGEGSWLTVV.

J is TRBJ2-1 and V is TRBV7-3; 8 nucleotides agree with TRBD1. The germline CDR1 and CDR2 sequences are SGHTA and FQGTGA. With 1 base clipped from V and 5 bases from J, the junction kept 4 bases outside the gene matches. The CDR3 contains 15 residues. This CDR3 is CASSLIGTGDNEQFF. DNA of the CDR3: TGTGCCAGCAGCTTAATCGGGACAGGCGACAATGAGCAGTTCTTC. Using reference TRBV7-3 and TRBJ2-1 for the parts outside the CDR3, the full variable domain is GAGVSQTPSNKVTEKGKYVELRCDPISGHTALYWYRQSLGQGPEFLIYFQGTGAADDSGLPNDRFFAVRPEGSVSTLKIQRTERGDSAVYLCASSLIGTGDNEQFFGPGTRLTVL.

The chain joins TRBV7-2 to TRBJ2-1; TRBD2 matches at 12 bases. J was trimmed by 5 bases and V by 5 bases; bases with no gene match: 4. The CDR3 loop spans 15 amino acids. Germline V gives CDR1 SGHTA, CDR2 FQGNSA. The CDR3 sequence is CASSRTSGGNNEQFF. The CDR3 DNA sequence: TGTGCCAGCAGCCGTACTAGCGGGGGGAACAATGAGCAGTTCTTC.

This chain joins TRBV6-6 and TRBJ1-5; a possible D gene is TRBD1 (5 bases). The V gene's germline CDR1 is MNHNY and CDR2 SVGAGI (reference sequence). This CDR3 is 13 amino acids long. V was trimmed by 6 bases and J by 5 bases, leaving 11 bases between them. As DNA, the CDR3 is TGTGCCAGCAGCACAACAGGAGATCAGCCCCAGCATTTT. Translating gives CASSTTGDQPQHF.

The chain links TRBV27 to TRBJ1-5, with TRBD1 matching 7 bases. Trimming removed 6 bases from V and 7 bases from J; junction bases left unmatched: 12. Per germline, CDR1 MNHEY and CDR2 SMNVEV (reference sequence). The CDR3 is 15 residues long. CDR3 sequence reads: CASSSTGPLDQPQHF. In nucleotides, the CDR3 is TGTGCCAGCAGCTCGACAGGGCCCCTCGACCAGCCCCAGCATTTT.

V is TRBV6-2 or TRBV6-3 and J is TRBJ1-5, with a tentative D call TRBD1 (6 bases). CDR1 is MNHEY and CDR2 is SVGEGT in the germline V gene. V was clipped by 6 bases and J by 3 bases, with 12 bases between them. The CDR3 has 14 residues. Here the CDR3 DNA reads TGTGCCAGCAGCCGGGACACCCCCAATCAGCCCCAGCATTTT. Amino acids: CASSRDTPNQPQHF.

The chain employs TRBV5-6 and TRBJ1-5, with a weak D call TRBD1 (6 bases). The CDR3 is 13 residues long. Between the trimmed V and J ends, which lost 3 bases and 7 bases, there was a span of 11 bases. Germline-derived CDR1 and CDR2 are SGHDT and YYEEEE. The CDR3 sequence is CASSSTDSQPQHF. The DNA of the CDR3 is TGTGCCAGCAGCTCGACGGACAGCCAGCCCCAGCATTTT.